A selection of T cell receptor beta chains follows, all from one sample in a study of CD8 T cells in Susac syndrome. Each CDR3 protein is one row after TCRdb ran MiXCR on the immunoSEQ multiplex PCR reads. The data contain approximately 190,000 distinct CDR3 sequences, nearly 97% of them seen just once; the ten biggest clones take up around 0.092%. The sample taken for sequencing was CD4+ T cells from PBMCs. These receptors came from a human donor with Susac syndrome. Both conserved end residues are part of each CDR3. The D gene is left open where the match is weak. Size tells how often a clone was seen (once, few, many) or the class of an expanded clone, and some rows leave it out.

v_gene,d_gene,j_gene,abundance,CDR3aa,CDR3nt
TRBV20-1,NA,TRBJ2-1,NA,CSCSGHPRNEQFF,TGCAGTTGCTCAGGTCACCCTCGGAATGAGCAGTTCTTC
TRBV12-3/TRBV12-4,TRBD2,TRBJ2-3,NA,CASSFRRGGITDTQYF,TGTGCCAGCAGTTTCAGGCGGGGGGGAATCACAGATACGCAGTATTTT
TRBV19,NA,TRBJ1-6,NA,CASSMRGSPYNSPLHF,TGTGCCAGTAGTATGAGGGGGAGTCCATATAATTCACCCCTCCACTTT
TRBV2,NA,TRBJ1-1,NA,CASLPGQMNTEAFF,TGTGCCAGCTTACCAGGACAGATGAACACTGAAGCTTTCTTT
TRBV29-1,TRBD1,TRBJ1-1,NA,CSGDRGNMNTEAFF,TGCAGCGGGGACAGGGGGAACATGAACACTGAAGCTTTCTTT
TRBV15,TRBD2,TRBJ2-1,NA,CATSREGSGGPYNEQFF,TGTGCCACCAGCAGAGAGGGTAGCGGGGGGCCCTACAATGAGCAGTTCTTC
TRBV27,NA,TRBJ1-5,NA,CASSFGNYQPQHF,TGTGCCAGCAGTTTTGGGAACTATCAGCCCCAGCATTTT
TRBV27,NA,TRBJ2-5,NA,CASSFTDSVRTQYF,TGTGCCAGCAGTTTTACGGACTCCGTAAGGACCCAGTACTTC
TRBV12-3/TRBV12-4,NA,TRBJ2-2,NA,CASIGELFF,TGTGCCAGCATCGGGGAGCTGTTTTTT
TRBV6-5,NA,TRBJ1-3,NA,CASTNGGTGNTIYF,TGTGCCAGCACCAACGGGGGAACTGGAAACACCATATATTTT
TRBV12-3/TRBV12-4,NA,TRBJ2-3,NA,CASTPSTDTQYF,TGTGCCAGCACTCCTAGCACAGATACGCAGTATTTT
TRBV7-2,TRBD1,TRBJ1-2,NA,CASIGTGIPWNGYTF,TGTGCCAGCATCGGGACAGGGATACCCTGGAATGGCTACACCTTC
TRBV12-3/TRBV12-4,NA,TRBJ2-1,once,CASSTSRWEQFF,TGTGCCAGCAGCACTTCGCGGTGGGAGCAGTTCTTC
TRBV6-5,NA,TRBJ1-4,NA,CASSSELYEKLFF,TGTGCCAGCAGCTCCGAGTTATACGAAAAACTGTTTTTT
TRBV20-1,TRBD1,TRBJ1-3,NA,CSARISGTANTIYF,TGCAGTGCTAGAATTAGCGGGACAGCAAACACCATATATTTT
TRBV5-1,NA,TRBJ2-3,NA,CASSTGQRTDTQYF,TGCGCCAGCAGCACCGGACAGCGCACAGATACGCAGTATTTT
TRBV29-1,TRBD1,TRBJ2-1,NA,CSVPGQGAFEQFF,TGCAGCGTGCCGGGACAGGGGGCGTTTGAGCAGTTCTTC
TRBV20-1,NA,TRBJ1-1,NA,CSASSSGIGTEAFF,TGCAGTGCTAGCAGCTCAGGGATTGGGACTGAAGCTTTCTTT
TRBV3-1,NA,TRBJ2-5,NA,CASSQRGAETQYF,TGTGCCAGCAGCCAGCGCGGGGCAGAGACCCAGTACTTC
TRBV4-1,TRBD2,TRBJ2-1,NA,CASSQASGGSYNEQFF,TGCGCCAGCAGCCAGGCTAGCGGGGGCTCCTACAATGAGCAGTTCTTC
TRBV20-1,TRBD1,TRBJ1-2,once,CSATGQLLYGYTF,TGCAGTGCTACGGGACAGCTACTCTATGGCTACACCTTC
TRBV12-5,NA,TRBJ2-2,NA,CASMLAGELFF,TGTGCTAGTATGTTAGCCGGGGAGCTGTTTTTT
TRBV3-1,TRBD1,TRBJ2-7,NA,CASSQDRGRDEQYF,TGTGCCAGCAGCCAAGACAGGGGGCGAGACGAGCAGTACTTC
TRBV12-3/TRBV12-4,TRBD2,TRBJ2-1,NA,CASSRSLAGSDNEQFF,TGTGCCAGCAGTCGTTCTCTAGCGGGGTCAGACAATGAGCAGTTCTTC
TRBV7-9,NA,TRBJ1-4,NA,CASSRWTNEKLFF,TGTGCCAGCAGTCGCTGGACTAATGAAAAACTGTTTTTT
TRBV20-1,NA,TRBJ2-5,NA,CSARESGQQETQYF,TGCAGTGCTAGAGAATCAGGGCAGCAAGAGACCCAGTACTTC
TRBV9,NA,TRBJ2-6,once,CASSEPSGANVLTF,TGTGCCAGCAGCGAGCCGAGTGGGGCCAACGTCCTGACTTTC
TRBV7-3,NA,TRBJ2-2,few,CASSSVGTGELFF,TGTGCCAGCAGCTCAGTAGGGACCGGGGAGCTGTTTTTT
TRBV2,NA,TRBJ1-5,NA,CASRGRILQPQHF,TGTGCCAGCAGAGGAAGGATCTTACAGCCCCAGCATTTT
TRBV7-9,TRBD2,TRBJ2-7,NA,CASSQPRLAGALRYEQYF,TGTGCCAGCAGCCAGCCCCGACTAGCGGGGGCCCTGCGCTACGAGCAGTACTTC
TRBV20-1,TRBD2,TRBJ2-1,NA,CSAETSGGYHEQFF,TGCAGTGCTGAGACTAGCGGGGGGTACCATGAGCAGTTCTTC
TRBV7-2,NA,TRBJ1-1,once,CASSRERNTEAFF,TGTGCCAGCAGCCGGGAAAGGAACACTGAAGCTTTCTTT